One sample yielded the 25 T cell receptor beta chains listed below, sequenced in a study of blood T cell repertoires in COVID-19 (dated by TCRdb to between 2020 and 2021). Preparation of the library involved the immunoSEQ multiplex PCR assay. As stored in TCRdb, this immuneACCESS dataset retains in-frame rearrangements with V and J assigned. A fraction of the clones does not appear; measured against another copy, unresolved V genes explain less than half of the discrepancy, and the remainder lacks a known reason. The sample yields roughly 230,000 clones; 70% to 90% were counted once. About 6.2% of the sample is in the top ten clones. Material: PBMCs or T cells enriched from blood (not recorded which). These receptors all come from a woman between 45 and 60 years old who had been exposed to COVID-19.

The CDR3 loop is CASGRDYRGYNEQFF. Here the CDR3 DNA reads TGTGCTAGTGGTAGAGACTACAGGGGCTACAATGAGCAGTTCTTC. The chain couples TRBV12-5 to TRBJ2-1; 7 bases are a match to TRBD1. CDR1 and CDR2 (germline): LGHNT, FRNRAP. CDR3 size: 15 residues. J was trimmed by 3 bases and V by 5 bases; bases with no gene match: 7.

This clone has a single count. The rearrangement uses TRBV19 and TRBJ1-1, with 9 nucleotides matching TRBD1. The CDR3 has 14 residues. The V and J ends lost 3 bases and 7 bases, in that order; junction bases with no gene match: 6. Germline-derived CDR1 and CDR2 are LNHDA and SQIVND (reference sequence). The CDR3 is CASSIATGGGEAFF. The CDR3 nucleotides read TGTGCCAGTAGTATCGCCACAGGGGGCGGTGAAGCTTTCTTT.

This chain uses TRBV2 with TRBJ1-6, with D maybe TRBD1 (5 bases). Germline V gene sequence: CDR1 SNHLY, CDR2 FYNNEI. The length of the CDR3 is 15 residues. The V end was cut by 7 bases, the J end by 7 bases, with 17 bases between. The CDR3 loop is CASTWGRVGNSPLHF. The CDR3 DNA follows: TGTGCCAGCACCTGGGGCAGGGTCGGAAATTCACCCCTCCACTTT.

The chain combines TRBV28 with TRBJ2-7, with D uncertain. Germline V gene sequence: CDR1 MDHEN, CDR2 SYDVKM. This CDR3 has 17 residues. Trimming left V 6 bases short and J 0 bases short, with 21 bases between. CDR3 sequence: CASSPQPRVKFSYEQYF. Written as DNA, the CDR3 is TGTGCCAGCAGCCCTCAACCCCGAGTGAAGTTCTCCTACGAGCAGTACTTC.

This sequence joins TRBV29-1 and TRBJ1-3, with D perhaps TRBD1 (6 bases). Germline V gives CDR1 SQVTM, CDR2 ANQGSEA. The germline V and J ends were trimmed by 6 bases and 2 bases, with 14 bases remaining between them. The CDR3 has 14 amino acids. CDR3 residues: CSVINQGTGNTIYF. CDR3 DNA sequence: TGCAGCGTCATAAATCAGGGGACTGGAAACACCATATATTTT.

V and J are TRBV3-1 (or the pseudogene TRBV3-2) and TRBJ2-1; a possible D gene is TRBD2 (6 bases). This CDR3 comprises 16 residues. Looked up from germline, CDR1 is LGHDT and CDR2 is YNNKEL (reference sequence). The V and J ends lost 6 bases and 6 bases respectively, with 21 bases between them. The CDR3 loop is CASRKSARVEGNEQFF. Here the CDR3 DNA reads TGTGCCAGCAGAAAAAGTGCTCGGGTGGAGGGCAATGAGCAGTTCTTC.

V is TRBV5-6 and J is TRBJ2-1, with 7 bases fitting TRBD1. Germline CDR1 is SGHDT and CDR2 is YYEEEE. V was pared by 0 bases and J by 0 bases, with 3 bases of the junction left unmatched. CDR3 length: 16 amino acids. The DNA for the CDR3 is TGTGCCAGCAGCTTGGTTGCAGGGGGCTCCTACAATGAGCAGTTCTTC. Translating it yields CASSLVAGGSYNEQFF. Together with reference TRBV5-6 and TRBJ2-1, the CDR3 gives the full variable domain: DAGVTQSPTHLIKTRGQQVTLRCSPKSGHDTVSWYQQALGQGPQFIFQYYEEEERQRGNFPDRFSGHQFPNYSSELNVNALLLGDSALYLCASSLVAGGSYNEQFFGPGTRLTVL.

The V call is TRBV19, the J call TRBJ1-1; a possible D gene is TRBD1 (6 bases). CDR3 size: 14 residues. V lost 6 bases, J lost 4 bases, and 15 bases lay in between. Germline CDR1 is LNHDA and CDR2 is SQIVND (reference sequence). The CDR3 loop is CASSKQGPGTEAFF. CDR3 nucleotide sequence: TGTGCCAGTAGCAAACAGGGTCCAGGCACTGAAGCTTTCTTT.

The CDR3: CASTNPWGGGSTDTQYF. CDR3 nucleotide sequence: TGTGCCAGCACCAATCCTTGGGGCGGGGGGAGCACAGATACGCAGTATTTT. This chain uses TRBV28 with TRBJ2-3; TRBD2 agrees at 8 bases. The CDR3 is 17 residues long. Trimming took 7 bases from V and 0 from J; bases not matched to a gene: 12. Germline V gene lookup returns CDR1 MDHEN and CDR2 SYDVKM.

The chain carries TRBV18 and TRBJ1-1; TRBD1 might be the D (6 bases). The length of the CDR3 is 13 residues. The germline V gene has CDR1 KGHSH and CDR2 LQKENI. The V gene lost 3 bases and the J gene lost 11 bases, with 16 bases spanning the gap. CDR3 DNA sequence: TGTGCCAGCTCACCCCTTCAGGGGTCGAACGCTTTCTTT. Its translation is CASSPLQGSNAFF. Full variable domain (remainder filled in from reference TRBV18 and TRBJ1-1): NAGVMQNPRHLVRRRGQEARLRCSPMKGHSHVYWYRQLPEEGLKFMVYLQKENIIDESGMPKERFSAEFPKEGPSILRIQQVVRGDSAAYFCASSPLQGSNAFFGQGTRLTVV.

For the CDR3, the DNA is TGCAGCGTCCGGGTGGGAGGGGACTATGGCTACACCTTC. It specifies CSVRVGGDYGYTF. The chain has TRBV29-1 and TRBJ1-2, with TRBD1 as a possible D gene (5 bases). The CDR3 extends over 13 amino acids. Germline-derived CDR1 and CDR2 are SQVTM and ANQGSEA. V was pared by 6 bases and J by 3 bases, with 14 bases between.

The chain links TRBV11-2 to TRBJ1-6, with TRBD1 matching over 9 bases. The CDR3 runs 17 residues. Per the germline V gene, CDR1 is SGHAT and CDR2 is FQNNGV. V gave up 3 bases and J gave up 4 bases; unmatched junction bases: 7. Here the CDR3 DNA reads TGTGCCAGCAGCTTCTTCGGGACAGGGTTTTATAATTCACCCCTCCACTTT. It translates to CASSFFGTGFYNSPLHF.

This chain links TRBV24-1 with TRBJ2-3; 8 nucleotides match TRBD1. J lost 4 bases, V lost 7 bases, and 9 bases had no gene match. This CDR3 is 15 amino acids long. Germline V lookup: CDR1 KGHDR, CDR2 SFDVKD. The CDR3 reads CATSYRDRFADTQYF. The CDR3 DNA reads TGTGCCACCAGCTACCGGGACAGGTTCGCAGATACGCAGTATTTT.

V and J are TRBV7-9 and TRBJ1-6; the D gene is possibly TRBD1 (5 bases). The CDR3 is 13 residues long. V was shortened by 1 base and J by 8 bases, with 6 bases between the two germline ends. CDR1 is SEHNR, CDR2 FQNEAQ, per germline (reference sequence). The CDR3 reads CASSLGGHSPLHF. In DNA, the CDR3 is TGTGCCAGCAGCTTAGGGGGCCATTCACCCCTCCACTTT.

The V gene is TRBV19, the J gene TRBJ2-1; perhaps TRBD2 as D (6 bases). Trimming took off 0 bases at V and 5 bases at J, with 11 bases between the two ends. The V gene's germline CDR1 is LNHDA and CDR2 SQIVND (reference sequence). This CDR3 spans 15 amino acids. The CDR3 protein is CASSIERAGHNEQFF. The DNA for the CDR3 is TGTGCCAGTAGTATAGAACGGGCGGGACACAATGAGCAGTTCTTC.

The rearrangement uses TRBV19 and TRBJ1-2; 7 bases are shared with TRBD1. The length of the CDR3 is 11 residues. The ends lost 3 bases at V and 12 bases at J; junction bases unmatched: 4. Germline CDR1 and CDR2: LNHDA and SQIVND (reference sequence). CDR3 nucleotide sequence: TGTGCCAGTAGTATTGGACAGGTCCACACCTTC. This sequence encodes CASSIGQVHTF.

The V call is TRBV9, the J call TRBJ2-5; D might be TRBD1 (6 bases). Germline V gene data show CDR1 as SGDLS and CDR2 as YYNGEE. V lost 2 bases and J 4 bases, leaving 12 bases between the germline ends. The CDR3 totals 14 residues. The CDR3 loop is CASSVAGARETQYF. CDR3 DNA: TGTGCCAGCAGCGTTGCAGGGGCGCGAGAGACCCAGTACTTC. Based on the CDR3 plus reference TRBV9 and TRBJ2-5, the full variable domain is DSGVTQTPKHLITATGQRVTLRCSPRSGDLSVYWYQQSLDQGLQFLIQYYNGEERAKGNILERFSAQQFPDLHSELNLSSLELGDSALYFCASSVAGARETQYFGPGTRLLVL.

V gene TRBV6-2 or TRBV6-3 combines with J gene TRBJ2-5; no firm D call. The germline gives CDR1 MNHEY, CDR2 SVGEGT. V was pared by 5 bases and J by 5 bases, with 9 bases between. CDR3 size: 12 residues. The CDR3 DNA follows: TGTGCCAGCAGTAACACCCGTGAGACCCAGTACTTC. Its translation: CASSNTRETQYF.

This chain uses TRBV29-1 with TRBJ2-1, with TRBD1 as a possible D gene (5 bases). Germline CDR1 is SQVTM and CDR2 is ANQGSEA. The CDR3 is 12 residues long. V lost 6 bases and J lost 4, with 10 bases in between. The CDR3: CSVGEGYNEQFF. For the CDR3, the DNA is TGCAGCGTAGGGGAAGGATACAATGAGCAGTTCTTC.

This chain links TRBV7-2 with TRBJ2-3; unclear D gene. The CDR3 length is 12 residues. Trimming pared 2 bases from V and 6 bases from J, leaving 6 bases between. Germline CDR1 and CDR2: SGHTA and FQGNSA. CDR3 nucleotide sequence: TGTGCCAGCAGCTTATATATCGATACGCAGTATTTT. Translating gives CASSLYIDTQYF.

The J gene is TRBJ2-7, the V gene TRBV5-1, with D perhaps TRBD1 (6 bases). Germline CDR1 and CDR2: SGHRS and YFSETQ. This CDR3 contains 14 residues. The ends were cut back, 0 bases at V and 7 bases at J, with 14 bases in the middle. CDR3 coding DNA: TGCGCCAGCAGCTTGGCCACAGGGATGGGTGAGCAGTACTTC. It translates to CASSLATGMGEQYF.

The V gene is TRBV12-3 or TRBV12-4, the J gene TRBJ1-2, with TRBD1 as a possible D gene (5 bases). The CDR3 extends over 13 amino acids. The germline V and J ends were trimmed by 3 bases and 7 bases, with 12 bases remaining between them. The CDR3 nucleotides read TGTGCCAGCAGTTTGGGGCAAGGGCTTGGCTACACCTTC. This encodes CASSLGQGLGYTF.

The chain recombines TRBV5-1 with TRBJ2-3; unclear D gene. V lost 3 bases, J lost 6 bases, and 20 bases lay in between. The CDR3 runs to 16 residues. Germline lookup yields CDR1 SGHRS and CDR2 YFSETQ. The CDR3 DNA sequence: TGCGCCAGCAGCTATACAGTGTATTTCTTCCCCGATACGCAGTATTTT. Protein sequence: CASSYTVYFFPDTQYF.

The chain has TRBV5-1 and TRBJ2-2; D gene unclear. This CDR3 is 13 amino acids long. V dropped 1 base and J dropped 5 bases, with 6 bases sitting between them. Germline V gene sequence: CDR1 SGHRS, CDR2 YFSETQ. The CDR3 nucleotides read TGCGCCAGCAGCTTGAGTAGTACCGGGGAGCTGTTTTTT. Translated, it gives CASSLSSTGELFF.

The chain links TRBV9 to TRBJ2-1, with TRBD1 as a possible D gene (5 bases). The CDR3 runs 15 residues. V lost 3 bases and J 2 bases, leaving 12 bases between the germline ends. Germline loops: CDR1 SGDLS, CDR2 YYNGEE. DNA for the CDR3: TGTGCCAGCAGCGGTAGTGGGGCGGCCTACAATGAGCAGTTCTTC. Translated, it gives CASSGSGAAYNEQFF.